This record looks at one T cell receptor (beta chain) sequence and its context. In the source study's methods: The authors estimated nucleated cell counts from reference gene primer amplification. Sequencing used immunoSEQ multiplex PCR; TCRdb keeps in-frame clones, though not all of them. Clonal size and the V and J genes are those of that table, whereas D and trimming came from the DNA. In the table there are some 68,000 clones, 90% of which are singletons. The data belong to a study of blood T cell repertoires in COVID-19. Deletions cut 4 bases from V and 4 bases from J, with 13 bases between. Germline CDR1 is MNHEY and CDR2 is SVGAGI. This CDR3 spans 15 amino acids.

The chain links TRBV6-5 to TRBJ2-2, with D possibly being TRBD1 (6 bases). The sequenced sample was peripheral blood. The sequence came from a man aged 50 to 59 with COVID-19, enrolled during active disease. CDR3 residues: CASSSTGHLTGELFF. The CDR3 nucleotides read TGTGCCAGCAGTTCAACGGGACATCTCACCGGGGAGCTGTTTTTT.